These 27 T cell receptor beta chains came from one sample sequenced in a study of response to subunit inactivated influenza vaccine (dated by TCRdb to the late 2010s). Library construction relied on RT-PCR. TCRdb shows the sequencer as Illumina HiSeq 2500. Using fastp at Q25 and MiXCR, TCRdb reprocessed the public reads and kept productive beta chains. All rows with the same CDR3 protein become a single entry with the most common DNA and genes. The sample has hundreds of thousands of distinct CDR3 sequences on record, about 8% of them singletons. The ten biggest clones cover 13% of the sample. This sample comprised PBMCs from blood, obtained 23 to 25 months after vaccination. The receptors were sampled from a man between 50 and 75 years old who received an inactivated influenza vaccine. Donor details come from another sample of the same person, matched by shared clones.

The sample holds many counts of this clonotype. The chain joins TRBV29-1 to TRBJ1-2, with 10 bases that match TRBD1. Germline V CDR1 and CDR2: SQVTM, ANQGSEA. J lost 5 bases, V lost 7 bases, and 7 bases had no gene match. The CDR3 totals 13 residues. CDR3 nucleotides: TGCAGCGCCCCCGGGACAGGGGAGTATGGCTACACCTTC. Translating it yields CSAPGTGEYGYTF.

This clonotype has a count of ten or more. This chain uses TRBV7-2 with TRBJ2-1; TRBD2 matches 8 bases. Germline V gene sequence: CDR1 SGHTA, CDR2 FQGNSA. The CDR3 contains 14 residues. V lost 10 bases and J lost 1; bases outside the gene matches: 6. The CDR3 nucleotides are TGTGCCACGGGACTAGGCGGGTCCTACAATGAGCAGTTCTTC. This encodes CATGLGGSYNEQFF.

The V call is TRBV5-5, the J call TRBJ1-3; TRBD1 matches 8 bases. In germline, CDR1 is SGHKS, CDR2 YYEKEE (reference sequence). V was pared by 4 bases and J by 2 bases, with 5 bases of the junction left unmatched. There are 15 residues in the CDR3. The CDR3 bases are TGTGCCAGCAGCCAGGACAGGGTTGCTGGAAACACCATATATTTT. This translates into CASSQDRVAGNTIYF.

The chain joins TRBV20-1 to TRBJ2-5, with TRBD1 as a possible D gene (6 bases). This CDR3 region has 13 residues. V shed 5 bases and J shed 4 bases, with 14 bases lying between them. Germline V gives CDR1 DFQATT, CDR2 SNEGSKA (reference sequence). The chain's CDR3 is CSASTGSIETQYF. DNA for the CDR3: TGCAGTGCTTCTACAGGGTCCATAGAGACCCAGTACTTC.

This clonotype has at least ten counts. The V call is TRBV29-1, the J call TRBJ2-1; 11 bases map to TRBD1. Germline trimming cut 8 bases from V and 4 bases from J; bases unmatched to any gene: 10. Germline V gives CDR1 SQVTM, CDR2 ANQGSEA. The CDR3 is 15 residues long. CDR3 sequence (DNA): TGCAGCTCTCTCTCCGGGACAGGGGGGTACAATGAGCAGTTCTTC. It codes for CSSLSGTGGYNEQFF.

Of note for this clonotype: A much larger clone lies one base from this, so it may be a read error. Because it lacks the conserved phenylalanine or tryptophan at the end, this CDR3 is likely a read error. CDR3 residues: CSAAGGDRGRIADTQYS. In DNA form, the CDR3 reads TGCAGTGCAGCAGGGGGGGACAGGGGGCGAATTGCAGATACGCAGTATTCT. The rearrangement uses TRBV20-1 and TRBJ2-3; 12 bases are a match to TRBD1. The CDR3 length is 17 residues. Germline V gene sequence: CDR1 DFQATT, CDR2 SNEGSKA (reference sequence). The ends lost 6 bases at V and 4 bases at J; junction bases unmatched: 14.

This clonotype came up many times. This chain uses TRBV4-2 with TRBJ1-2; 8 bases match TRBD1. The ends lost 2 bases at V and 6 bases at J; junction bases unmatched: 5. This CDR3 is built from 14 residues. The germline gives CDR1 LGHNA, CDR2 YNFKEQ. In DNA, the CDR3 is TGTGCCAGCAGCCAACTCGGACAGGGCGATGGCTACACCTTC. It is translated as CASSQLGQGDGYTF.

The genes are TRBV6-1 and TRBJ2-5; tentatively, D is TRBD1 (5 bases). The V end lost 7 bases, the J end lost 5 bases, and 17 bases lay between the germline ends. The CDR3 contains 14 residues. Per the germline V gene, CDR1 is MNHNS and CDR2 is SASEGT. The CDR3 loop reads CASIPDSPRETQYF. The CDR3 DNA sequence: TGTGCCAGCATCCCAGACAGCCCCCGGGAGACCCAGTACTTC.

This rearrangement joins TRBV4-3 to TRBJ2-7; 8 bases map to TRBD2. V dropped 0 bases and J dropped 0; count of bases not matched to a gene: 10. The CDR3 runs 18 residues. Per the germline V gene, CDR1 is LGHNA and CDR2 is YSLEER. The CDR3 is CASSQDVVAGTVSYEQYF. In DNA, the CDR3 is TGCGCCAGCAGCCAAGATGTGGTAGCGGGAACTGTCTCCTACGAGCAGTACTTC.

The J gene is TRBJ1-4, the V gene TRBV5-1, with D perhaps TRBD1 (5 bases). V was cut by 0 bases and J by 10 bases, with 16 bases left in between. Germline CDR1 is SGHRS and CDR2 is YFSETQ. The CDR3 is 15 residues long. CDR3 DNA: TGCGCCAGCAGCTTGGATCTGGGCAGGGAAGCAAAACTGTTTTTT. Amino acids: CASSLDLGREAKLFF.

The chain couples TRBV19 to TRBJ2-2; D is uncertain. Between the trimmed V and J ends, which lost 3 bases and 3 bases, there was a span of 8 bases. Germline V CDR1 and CDR2: LNHDA, SQIVND (reference sequence). The CDR3 is 14 residues long. In DNA, the CDR3 is TGTGCCAGTAGTATCCGACCATACACCGGGGAGCTGTTTTTT. This translates into CASSIRPYTGELFF.

The genes are TRBV7-2 and TRBJ1-2; perhaps TRBD1 as D (5 bases). The CDR3 covers 13 residues. V gave up 5 bases and J gave up 4 bases, with 11 bases separating them. Germline CDR1 is SGHTA and CDR2 is FQGNSA. The CDR3 DNA reads as TGTGCCAGCAGCCTTGACAGACGCTATGGCTACACCTTC. Protein: CASSLDRRYGYTF. Combining the CDR3 with reference TRBV7-2 and TRBJ1-2 gives the whole variable domain GAGVSQSPSNKVTEKGKDVELRCDPISGHTALYWYRQSLGQGLEFLIYFQGNSAPDKSGLPSDRFSAERTGGSVSTLTIQRTQQEDSAVYLCASSLDRRYGYTFGSGTRLTVV.

A few counts support this clonotype. This chain uses TRBV6-1 with TRBJ1-4; possibly TRBD1 for D (5 bases). The CDR3 contains 16 residues. Germline lookup yields CDR1 MNHNS and CDR2 SASEGT. Between the trimmed V and J ends, which lost 5 bases and 8 bases, there was a span of 21 bases. CDR3 sequence (DNA): TGTGCCAGCAGTCCACCCACCGGGAGAAGGGGAGAAAAACTGTTTTTT. Amino acid sequence: CASSPPTGRRGEKLFF.

The chain uses TRBV20-1 and TRBJ2-1; a possible D gene is TRBD1 (5 bases). Trimming stripped 6 bases from V and 10 bases from J, with 19 bases between. CDR1 is DFQATT and CDR2 is SNEGSKA in the germline V gene (reference sequence). The CDR3 contains 13 residues. The CDR3 loop reads CSAIGGAAGEQFF. The CDR3 DNA sequence: TGCAGTGCCATCGGTGGGGCAGCCGGCGAGCAGTTCTTC.

This clonotype was seen a single time. The junction differs from germline at one of its ends, possibly a read error. The rearrangement uses TRBV7-2 and TRBJ2-2, with D hard to call. The CDR3 is 16 residues long. CDR1 SGHTA and CDR2 FQGNSA come from the germline V gene. Written as DNA, the CDR3 is TGTGCCAGCAGCTTAGTGGCCACGGCGAACGCCGGGGAGCTGTTTTTT. This encodes CASSLVATANAGELFF.

V usage is TRBV5-1 and J usage is TRBJ2-2; 9 bases are shared with TRBD1. The CDR3 loop spans 15 amino acids. Germline loops: CDR1 SGHRS, CDR2 YFSETQ. J was trimmed by 6 bases and V by 4 bases; bases with no gene match: 7. CDR3 bases: TGCGCCAGCAGCCCCATCACAGGGGGCTCCGGGGAGCTGTTTTTT. Amino acids: CASSPITGGSGELFF.

This clonotype was found many times. The chain combines TRBV2 with TRBJ2-7; TRBD2 might be the D (5 bases). This CDR3 has 12 residues. The ends were cut back, 8 bases at V and 5 bases at J, with 13 bases in the middle. Germline V gene data show CDR1 as SNHLY and CDR2 as FYNNEI. The CDR3 sequence is CASVRTGHEQYF. The CDR3 region has the DNA TGTGCCAGCGTCAGGACTGGGCACGAGCAGTACTTC.

This clonotype was detected a few times. V usage is TRBV19 and J usage is TRBJ2-2; TRBD1 matches at 8 bases. The CDR3 extends over 18 amino acids. Germline values: CDR1 LNHDA, CDR2 SQIVND (reference sequence). Germline trimming cut 4 bases from V and 2 bases from J; bases unmatched to any gene: 12. This chain's CDR3 is CASSRHSDRDVNTGELFF. The DNA of the CDR3 is TGTGCCAGTAGTAGGCATTCGGACAGGGATGTTAACACCGGGGAGCTGTTTTTT.

The sample holds many counts of this clonotype. This rearrangement joins TRBV6-2 or TRBV6-3 to TRBJ2-7; 7 nucleotides match TRBD2. Trimming cost V 2 bases and J 3 bases; bases outside gene matches: 7. In germline, CDR1 is MNHEY, CDR2 SVGEGT. The CDR3 is made up of 15 amino acids. The CDR3: CASSYDGGTIYEQYF. CDR3 in DNA: TGTGCCAGCAGTTACGACGGGGGGACCATCTACGAGCAGTACTTC.

Only a few counts were recorded for this clonotype. This chain's CDR3 is CASTEPRDEQFF. The CDR3 coding sequence is TGTGCCAGCACCGAACCCAGGGATGAGCAGTTCTTC. The chain recombines TRBV21-1 with TRBJ2-1; the D call of TRBD1 is as the table states it, not checked on the DNA. TRBV21-1 is a recognized pseudogene. This CDR3 comprises 12 residues.

A few counts support this clonotype. V and J are TRBV11-2 and TRBJ2-3; D may be TRBD1 (5 bases). Trimming cost V 7 bases and J 0 bases, with 11 bases left between them. There are 14 residues in the CDR3. Germline V CDR1 and CDR2: SGHAT, FQNNGV. The CDR3 nucleotides read TGTGCCAGCAAGGCCTGGGGCAGCACAGATACGCAGTATTTT. Protein product: CASKAWGSTDTQYF.

The chain employs TRBV18 and TRBJ2-3, with 8 bases aligning to TRBD1. The germline CDR1 and CDR2 sequences are KGHSH and LQKENI. V trimming: 5 bases; J trimming: 4 bases; junction bases outside the gene matches: 5. The CDR3 has 14 residues. The CDR3 region is CASSRDRMPDTQYF. The CDR3 DNA sequence: TGTGCCAGCTCAAGGGACAGGATGCCAGATACGCAGTATTTT.

CDR3 coding DNA: TGCAGCGTTGGGGAAGCTGGCTACACCTTC. Its protein is CSVGEAGYTF. The chain recombines TRBV29-1 with TRBJ1-2; no reliable D call. Germline CDR1 SQVTM, CDR2 ANQGSEA. The CDR3 loop spans 10 amino acids. V was pared by 4 bases and J by 7 bases, with 7 bases between.

This clonotype was observed a few times. The chain joins TRBV14 to TRBJ1-1; 8 positions agree with TRBD1. Germline V lookup: CDR1 SGHDN, CDR2 FVKESK. Trimming took 4 bases from V and 4 from J; bases not matched to a gene: 8. The CDR3 runs 15 residues. This chain's CDR3 is CASSRQGIRSTEAFF. For the CDR3, the DNA is TGTGCCAGCAGCCGACAGGGGATTCGATCCACTGAAGCTTTCTTT.

The rearrangement links TRBV6-5 to TRBJ1-5; maybe TRBD1 (5 bases). This CDR3 comprises 15 residues. V lost 0 bases and J 4 bases, leaving 10 bases between the germline ends. Germline V gives CDR1 MNHEY, CDR2 SVGAGI. Written as DNA, the CDR3 is TGTGCCAGCAGTTACTCGAGTCAGGGAAATCAGCCCCAGCATTTT. Residues: CASSYSSQGNQPQHF.

This clonotype showed up many times. This chain links TRBV5-1 with TRBJ1-1; tentative D call: TRBD1 (6 bases). With 1 base removed from V and 5 bases from J, the gap between germline ends came to 12 bases. The CDR3 extends over 14 amino acids. From germline, CDR1 is SGHRS and CDR2 YFSETQ. The CDR3 spells CASSLRGIGTEAFF. CDR3 DNA sequence: TGCGCCAGCAGCTTGAGGGGGATCGGGACTGAAGCTTTCTTT.

V usage is TRBV18 and J usage is TRBJ1-3; D gene unclear. The V and J ends lost 2 bases and 2 bases respectively, with 7 bases between them. The CDR3 is made up of 14 amino acids. Germline assignment: CDR1 KGHSH and CDR2 LQKENI. CDR3 sequence reads: CASSPADPGNTIYF. DNA of the CDR3: TGTGCCAGCTCACCAGCAGATCCTGGAAACACCATATATTTT.